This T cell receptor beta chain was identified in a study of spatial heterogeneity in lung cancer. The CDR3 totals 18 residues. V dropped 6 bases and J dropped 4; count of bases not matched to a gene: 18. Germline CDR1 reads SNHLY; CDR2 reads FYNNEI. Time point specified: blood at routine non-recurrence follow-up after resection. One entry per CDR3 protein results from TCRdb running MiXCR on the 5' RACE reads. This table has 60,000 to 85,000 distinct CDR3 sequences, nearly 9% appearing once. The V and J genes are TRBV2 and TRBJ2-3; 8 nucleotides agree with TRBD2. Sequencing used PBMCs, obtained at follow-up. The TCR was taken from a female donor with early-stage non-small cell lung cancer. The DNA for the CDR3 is TGTGCCAGCAGCCCCGGACTAGGCGGGAGGAGGTTGGCAGATACGCAGTATTTT. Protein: CASSPGLGGRRLADTQYF.